A single sample gave rise to the 18 T cell receptor beta chains below, sequenced in a study of CD8 T cells in ankylosing spondylitis. Study-wide results and caveats: Apparently characteristic of ankylosing spondylitis blood was a TCR beta motif (roughly eight highly homologous variants).

TCRdb re-analysed the 5' RACE reads in MiXCR, keeping a single row per CDR3 protein. The sample lists around 890,000 distinct CDR3 sequences; about 11% were seen once. Their cognate antigens are unknown. Sequencing input: blood, either unsorted or a sorted T cell fraction (not recorded which). These receptors were taken from a male donor with ankylosing spondylitis.

This rearrangement joins TRBV4-2 to TRBJ2-1; TRBD1 is a possible D gene (5 bases). The CDR3 has 14 residues. The V end was cut by 5 bases, the J end by 5 bases, with 13 bases between. Germline values: CDR1 LGHNA, CDR2 YNFKEQ. The CDR3 DNA reads as TGTGCCAGCAGCTACAGGTTGGCGGACAATGAGCAGTTCTTC. This gives the protein CASSYRLADNEQFF.

Many counts were recorded for this clonotype. This chain connects TRBV4-3 to TRBJ2-3; tentative D call: TRBD2 (6 bases). This CDR3 has 19 residues. V was cut by 0 bases and J by 4 bases, with 23 bases left in between. CDR1 is LGHNA and CDR2 is YSLEER in the germline V gene. The CDR3 sequence: CASSQEPPSLAAGSDTQYF. CDR3 bases: TGCGCCAGCAGCCAAGAGCCACCGTCCTTGGCGGCGGGATCAGATACGCAGTATTTT.

There are a few counts of this clonotype. This chain connects TRBV7-2 to TRBJ1-3, with D possibly matching TRBD1 (5 bases). V was pared by 2 bases and J by 0 bases, with 11 bases between. The germline V gene encodes CDR1 SGHTA and CDR2 FQGNSA. The CDR3 has 16 residues. The CDR3 bases are TGTGCCAGCAGCTTAATGGGACCGGACTCTGGAAACACCATATATTTT. Translated, it gives CASSLMGPDSGNTIYF.

The DNA of the CDR3 is TGTGCCAGCAGCCTTTGGGGACAGAGTGAGCAGTTCTTC. Translation gives CASSLWGQSEQFF. The chain uses TRBV14 and TRBJ2-1; the match to TRBD1 covers 7 bases. Per the germline V gene, CDR1 is SGHDN and CDR2 is FVKESK. CDR3 length: 13 residues. V gave up 4 bases and J gave up 9 bases; unmatched junction bases: 6.

The chain carries TRBV20-1 and TRBJ2-7; 8 bases are a match to TRBD2. The CDR3 runs to 14 residues. V gave up 3 bases and J gave up 3 bases; unmatched junction bases: 7. CDR1 and CDR2 from the germline V gene are DFQATT and SNEGSKA (reference sequence). The CDR3 region is CSASIAGRFYEQYF. The DNA for the CDR3 is TGCAGTGCTAGTATAGCGGGAAGATTCTACGAGCAGTACTTC.

V gene TRBV20-1 combines with J gene TRBJ1-2, with 12 bases that match TRBD1. The CDR3 runs 15 residues. CDR1 and CDR2 (germline): DFQATT, SNEGSKA (reference sequence). V shed 2 bases, J shed 2 bases, and the junction held 3 bases outside the gene matches. The CDR3 protein is CSARTGTGGNYGYTF. The CDR3 DNA is TGCAGTGCTAGAACCGGGACAGGGGGCAACTATGGCTACACCTTC.

This clonotype occurred a few times. CDR3 DNA: TGTGCCAGCAGCTTGGGACAGTTTAATTCCCCTTACGAGCAGTACTTC. Encoded protein: CASSLGQFNSPYEQYF. The chain links TRBV7-2 to TRBJ2-7; 7 bases are a match to TRBD1. CDR3 size: 16 residues. The germline CDR1 and CDR2 sequences are SGHTA and FQGNSA. Germline trimming cut 3 bases from V and 4 bases from J; bases unmatched to any gene: 12.

This clonotype was recorded a few times. V gene TRBV30 combines with J gene TRBJ1-5; TRBD1 matches 8 bases. Germline CDR1 and CDR2: GTSNPN and SVGIG (reference sequence). The CDR3 is made up of 13 amino acids. V lost 2 bases and J lost 7; bases outside the gene matches: 4. The CDR3 region is CAWSKTGEQPQHF. The DNA for the CDR3 is TGTGCCTGGAGTAAGACAGGGGAACAGCCCCAGCATTTT.

The table lists this clonotype with a count of one. At one boundary the junction diverges from the germline segment, which might be a read error. V and J are TRBV12-3 or TRBV12-4 and TRBJ2-1, with 9 bases identical to TRBD1. The CDR3 loop spans 19 amino acids. CDR3 coding DNA: TGTGCCAGCTGTTTAGGGTTTTTAGAGCGGGACAGGGTTTACAATGAGCAGTTCTTC. This gives the protein CASCLGFLERDRVYNEQFF.

The chain carries TRBV20-1 and TRBJ2-2; TRBD2 matches at 8 bases. The V gene's germline CDR1 is DFQATT and CDR2 SNEGSKA (reference sequence). With 3 bases clipped from V and 1 base from J, the junction kept 7 bases outside the gene matches. The CDR3 runs 16 residues. CDR3 bases: TGCAGTGCTAGCGGGAGGGCCGATTTGAACACCGGGGAGCTGTTTTTT. It is translated as CSASGRADLNTGELFF.

This clonotype was detected many times. The V and J genes are TRBV7-6 and TRBJ2-3, with a possible D match to TRBD1 (5 bases). Germline V gene data show CDR1 as SGHVS and CDR2 as FNYEAQ. V was trimmed by 6 bases and J by 5 bases, leaving 18 bases between them. The CDR3 length is 15 residues. The CDR3 loop reads CASSIRGIVRDTQYF. CDR3 nucleotide sequence: TGTGCCAGCAGTATTAGGGGAATCGTACGAGATACGCAGTATTTT.

This clonotype was observed a few times. The chain has TRBV7-2 and TRBJ2-1; TRBD2 agrees at 9 bases. The CDR3 sequence is 15 residues long. The J segment lost 7 bases and the V segment lost 1 base, leaving 5 bases of the junction unmatched. In germline, CDR1 is SGHTA, CDR2 FQGNSA. The CDR3 region is CASSLESGGWNEQFF. DNA for the CDR3: TGTGCCAGCAGCTTAGAGAGCGGGGGGTGGAATGAGCAGTTCTTC.

The CDR3 spells CASSLSTGNDNEQFF. In DNA, the CDR3 is TGTGCCAGCTCACTATCAACAGGGAACGACAATGAGCAGTTCTTC. The chain uses TRBV18 and TRBJ2-1; D might be TRBD1 (6 bases). V dropped 4 bases and J dropped 5 bases, with 15 bases sitting between them. CDR1 and CDR2 from the germline V gene are KGHSH and LQKENI. The CDR3 sequence is 15 residues long.

This clonotype was seen many times. J is TRBJ2-5 and V is TRBV4-3; D unclear. Germline assignment: CDR1 LGHNA and CDR2 YSLEER. Trimming cost V 4 bases and J 2 bases, with 14 bases left between them. The CDR3 runs to 15 residues. The CDR3 region is CASSPTGPVQETQYF. CDR3 sequence (DNA): TGCGCCAGCAGCCCAACCGGGCCTGTACAAGAGACCCAGTACTTC.

This sequence joins TRBV7-2 and TRBJ2-1; the D is unclear. Trimming left V 2 bases short and J 2 bases short, with 7 bases between. CDR1 is SGHTA, CDR2 FQGNSA, per germline. The CDR3 consists of 14 residues. The CDR3 spells CASSLRRPYNEQFF. DNA of the CDR3: TGTGCCAGCAGCTTAAGGCGACCCTACAATGAGCAGTTCTTC.

The J gene is TRBJ2-3, the V gene TRBV5-4, with 13 bases that match TRBD2. This CDR3 comprises 16 residues. V shed 3 bases, J shed 4 bases, and the junction held 5 bases outside the gene matches. The germline V gene has CDR1 SGHNT and CDR2 YYREEE (reference sequence). The CDR3 DNA is TGTGCCAGCAGCTGGGGACTAGCGGGGCAGGCAGATACGCAGTATTTT. Protein: CASSWGLAGQADTQYF.

J is TRBJ1-2 and V is TRBV29-1, with D perhaps matching TRBD1 (5 bases). The length of the CDR3 is 13 residues. The V and J ends lost 7 bases and 4 bases respectively, with 16 bases between them. The germline CDR1 and CDR2 sequences are SQVTM and ANQGSEA. CDR3 sequence (DNA): TGCAGCGCTACTCTGGGGCCCGGCTATGGCTACACCTTC. It codes for CSATLGPGYGYTF.

This clonotype was picked up many times. This chain uses TRBV6-6 with TRBJ2-3; D uncertain. Between the trimmed V and J ends, which lost 6 bases and 6 bases, there was a span of 10 bases. From germline, CDR1 is MNHNY and CDR2 SVGAGI (reference sequence). This CDR3 is 12 amino acids long. CDR3 sequence reads: CASRDPTDTQYF. The CDR3 coding sequence is TGTGCCAGCAGGGACCCCACCGATACGCAGTATTTT.